The source of this T cell receptor (beta chain) is a study of T-cell memory formation after mild COVID-19. In TCRdb, the 5' RACE reads were re-called with MiXCR into one record per CDR3 protein. The data hold roughly 450,000 distinct CDR3 sequences, with 18% observed a single time. Comment on this clonotype: Its matching antigen is unknown.

Study observations and caveats: The main location of contracting CD4+ clones was CM and EM, and that of contracting CD8+ clones was EMRA. Contracting clones, day 15 to 85, had balanced CD4/CD8, and later expanders favored CD4+. Nothing showed for sure that second-wave clones peaking on day 37 were SARS-CoV-2 specific.

The sequence came from an adult woman who had mild COVID-19 (a few samples of this study predate the infection). Cell type and time point are not known. Sequencing used PBMCs or a T cell subset sorted from them (not recorded which).

The CDR3 bases are TGTGCCAGCAGTTTGGGGCTAGATCCCGGGGAGCTGTTTTTT. Protein sequence: CASSLGLDPGELFF. The J gene is TRBJ2-2, the V gene TRBV12-3 or TRBV12-4, with a possible D match to TRBD1 (5 bases). This CDR3 has 14 residues. V was trimmed by 3 bases and J by 6 bases, leaving 11 bases between them.